The source of this TCR beta chain is a study of T cell repertoires in aging, cancer and after chemotherapy. Multiplex touch-down PCR with TRB-A/B primers amplified rearranged V-D-J TRB sequences. TCRdb passed the multiplex PCR reads through MiXCR, listing each CDR3 protein once. The sample holds around 2,100 distinct CDR3 sequences, 32% seen once. The template was genomic DNA from peripheral blood, not RNA. CDR3 length: 16 amino acids. With V trimmed by 1 base and J by 5 bases, 8 bases remained unmatched. CDR1 and CDR2 (germline): SGHVS, FNYEAQ. In this sample, this clonotype is large. The source is a human donor with a solid tumor. The rearrangement links TRBV7-6 to TRBJ2-7; 10 nucleotides agree with TRBD1. Material for sequencing was blood. The CDR3 DNA is TGTGCCAGCAGCTTAGAGGTGGGACAGGGGACGGACGAGCAGTACTTC. Translated: CASSLEVGQGTDEQYF.